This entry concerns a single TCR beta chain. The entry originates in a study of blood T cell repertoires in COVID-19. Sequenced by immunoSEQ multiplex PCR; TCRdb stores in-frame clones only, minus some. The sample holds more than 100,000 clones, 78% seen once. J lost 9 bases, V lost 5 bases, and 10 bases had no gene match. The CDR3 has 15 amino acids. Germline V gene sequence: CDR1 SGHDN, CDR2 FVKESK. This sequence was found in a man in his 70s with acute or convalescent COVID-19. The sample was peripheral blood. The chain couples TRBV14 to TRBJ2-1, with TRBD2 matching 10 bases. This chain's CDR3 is CASSALAGAFLEQFF. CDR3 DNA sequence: TGTGCCAGCAGCGCCCTAGCGGGGGCTTTTCTTGAGCAGTTCTTC.